The subject of this entry is one T cell receptor (beta chain). The sample is drawn from a study of blood T cell repertoires in COVID-19. V was trimmed by 4 bases and J by 5 bases, leaving 11 bases between them. This CDR3 is 13 amino acids long. Germline values: CDR1 MNHEY, CDR2 SMNVEV (reference sequence). Repertoires were generated with immunoSEQ multiplex PCR, while TCRdb's copy carries only in-frame clones and drops some. Altogether 150,000 to 200,000 clones are present, 81% being singletons, with the ten largest covering 12%. The chain couples TRBV27 to TRBJ1-2; no clear D. The origin of this receptor is an elderly woman with COVID-19, enrolled during active disease. Sequenced input: peripheral blood. CDR3 in DNA: TGTGCCAGCAGTTCCCGGGGATTTTATGGCTACACCTTC. Translating it yields CASSSRGFYGYTF.